A single TCR beta chain is shown here with its context. Its target is not known. This record comes from a study of T-cell reconstitution after alpha-beta-depleted transplantation in children. Points from the study as a whole: Approximately two months post-transplant, alpha-beta T cells reportedly originated from several hundred expanded graft clones. Surviving recipient T cells and intrathymic progenitors accounted for some patients' high TCRbeta diversity at day 60.

TCRbeta library construction was performed incorporating unique molecular identifiers. MiXCR was run by TCRdb on the PCR reads, yielding one entry per CDR3 protein. In the table there are over 150,000 distinct CDR3 sequences, approximately 6% of which are singletons. Germline values: CDR1 SGHRS, CDR2 YFSETQ. V gave up 0 bases and J gave up 7 bases, with 10 bases separating them. The CDR3 consists of 13 residues. The source material was PBMCs, sampled before TCRalphabeta/CD19-depleted stem cell transplant. This sequence originates from a girl in the first two years of life with combined immunodeficiency, due to receive a stem cell transplant. The gene calls are TRBV5-1 and TRBJ1-1, with D unclear. CDR3 protein: CASSLGTNYEAFF. CDR3 nucleotide sequence: TGCGCCAGCAGCTTGGGAACTAACTATGAAGCTTTCTTT.